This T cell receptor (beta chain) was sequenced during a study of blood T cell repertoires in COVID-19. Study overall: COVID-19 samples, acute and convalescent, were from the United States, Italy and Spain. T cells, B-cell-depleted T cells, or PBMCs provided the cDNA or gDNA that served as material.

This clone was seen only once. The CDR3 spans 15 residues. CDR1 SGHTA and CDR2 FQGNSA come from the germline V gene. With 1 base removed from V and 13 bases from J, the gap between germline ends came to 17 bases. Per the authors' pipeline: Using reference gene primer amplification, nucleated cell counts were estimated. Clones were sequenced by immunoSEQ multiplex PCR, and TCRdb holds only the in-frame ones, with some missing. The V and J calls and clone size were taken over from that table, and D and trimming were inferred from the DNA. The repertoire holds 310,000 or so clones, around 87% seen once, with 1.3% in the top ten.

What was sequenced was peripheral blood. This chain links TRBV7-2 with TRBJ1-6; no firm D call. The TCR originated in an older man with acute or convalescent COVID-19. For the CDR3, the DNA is TGTGCCAGCAGCTTAGTAGCTTTACGGACTTCCCCCCTCCACTTT. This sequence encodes CASSLVALRTSPLHF.